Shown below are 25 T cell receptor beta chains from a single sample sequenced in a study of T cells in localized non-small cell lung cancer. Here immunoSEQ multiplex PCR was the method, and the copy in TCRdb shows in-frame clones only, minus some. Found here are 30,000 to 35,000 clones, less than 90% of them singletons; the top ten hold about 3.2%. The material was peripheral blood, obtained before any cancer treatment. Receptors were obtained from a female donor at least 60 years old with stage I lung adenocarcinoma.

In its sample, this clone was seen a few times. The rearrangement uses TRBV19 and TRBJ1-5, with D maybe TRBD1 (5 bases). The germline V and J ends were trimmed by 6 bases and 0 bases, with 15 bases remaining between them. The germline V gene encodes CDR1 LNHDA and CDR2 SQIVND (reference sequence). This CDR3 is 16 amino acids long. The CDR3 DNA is TGTGCCAGTAGCTATGCCGGGACCGATAGCAATCAGCCCCAGCATTTT. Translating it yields CASSYAGTDSNQPQHF.

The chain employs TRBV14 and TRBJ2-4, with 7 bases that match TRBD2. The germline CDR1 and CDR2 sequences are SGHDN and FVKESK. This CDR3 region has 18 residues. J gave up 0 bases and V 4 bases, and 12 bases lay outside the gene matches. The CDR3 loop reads CASSPSMGGHLAKNIQYF. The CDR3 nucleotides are TGTGCCAGCAGCCCCTCCATGGGAGGGCACTTAGCCAAAAACATTCAGTACTTC.

CDR3 residues: CASSPTTSNYGYTF. CDR3 sequence (DNA): TGTGCCAGCAGTCCTACAACTTCGAACTATGGCTACACCTTC. The rearrangement joins TRBV9 to TRBJ1-2, with D unclear. Trimming cost V 5 bases and J 2 bases, with 13 bases left between them. Per germline, CDR1 SGDLS and CDR2 YYNGEE. The CDR3 is made up of 14 amino acids.

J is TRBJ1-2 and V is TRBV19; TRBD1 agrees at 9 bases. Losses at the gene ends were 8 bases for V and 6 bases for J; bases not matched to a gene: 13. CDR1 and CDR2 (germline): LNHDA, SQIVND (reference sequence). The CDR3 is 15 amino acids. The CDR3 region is CASRRTGARWDGYTF. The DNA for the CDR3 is TGTGCCAGTCGCCGGACAGGGGCCAGGTGGGATGGCTACACCTTC. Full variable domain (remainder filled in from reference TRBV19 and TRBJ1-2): DGGITQSPKYLFRKEGQNVTLSCEQNLNHDAMYWYRQDPGQGLRLIYYSQIVNDFQKGDIAEGYSVSREKKESFPLTVTSAQKNPTAFYLCASRRTGARWDGYTFGSGTRLTVV.

CDR3 nucleotide sequence: TGTGCCTGGAGTTCCGGGACAGGGGGATCTATCACTGAAGCTTTCTTT. It is translated as CAWSSGTGGSITEAFF. The chain is built from TRBV30 and TRBJ1-1; 11 bases fit TRBD1. The V and J ends lost 2 bases and 4 bases, in that order; junction bases with no gene match: 9. Germline CDR1 is GTSNPN and CDR2 is SVGIG (reference sequence). This CDR3 is built from 16 residues.

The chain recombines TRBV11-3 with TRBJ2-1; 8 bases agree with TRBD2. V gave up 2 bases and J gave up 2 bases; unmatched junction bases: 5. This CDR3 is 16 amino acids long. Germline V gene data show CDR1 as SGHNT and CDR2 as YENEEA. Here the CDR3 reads CASSLRRLATYNEQFF. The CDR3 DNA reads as TGTGCCAGCAGCTTACGGAGACTAGCGACCTACAATGAGCAGTTCTTC.

In DNA form, the CDR3 reads TGTGCCAGCAGTGAAGCGAAGAGGGAGCAGTACTTC. This translates into CASSEAKREQYF. V usage is TRBV6-1 and J usage is TRBJ2-7, with D unresolved. CDR3 size: 12 residues. Germline CDR1 is MNHNS and CDR2 is SASEGT. With 0 bases removed from V and 7 bases from J, the gap between germline ends came to 7 bases.

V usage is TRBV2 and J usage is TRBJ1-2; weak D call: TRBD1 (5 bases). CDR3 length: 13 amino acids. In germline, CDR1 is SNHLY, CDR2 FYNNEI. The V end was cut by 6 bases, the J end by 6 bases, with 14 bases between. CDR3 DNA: TGTGCCAGCAGGCGGGGGATCGGGGATGGCTACACCTTC. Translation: CASRRGIGDGYTF.

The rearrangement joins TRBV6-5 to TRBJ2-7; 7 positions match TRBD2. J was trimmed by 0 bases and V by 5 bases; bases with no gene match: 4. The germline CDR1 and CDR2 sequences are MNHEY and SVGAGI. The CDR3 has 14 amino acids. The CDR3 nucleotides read TGTGCCAGCAGTGTTAGCGGGTTCTCCTACGAGCAGTACTTC. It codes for CASSVSGFSYEQYF.

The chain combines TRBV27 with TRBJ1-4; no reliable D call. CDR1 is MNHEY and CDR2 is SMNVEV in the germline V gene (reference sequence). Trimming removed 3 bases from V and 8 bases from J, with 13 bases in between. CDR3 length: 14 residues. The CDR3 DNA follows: TGTGCCAGCAGTTTGGTACCGTTGGACGAAAAACTGTTTTTT. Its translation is CASSLVPLDEKLFF.

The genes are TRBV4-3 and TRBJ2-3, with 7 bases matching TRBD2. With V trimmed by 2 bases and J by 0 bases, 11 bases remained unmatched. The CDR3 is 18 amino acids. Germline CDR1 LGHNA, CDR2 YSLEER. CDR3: CASSQRHPGLSSTDTQYF. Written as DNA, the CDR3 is TGCGCCAGCAGCCAACGACATCCGGGACTATCTAGCACAGATACGCAGTATTTT.

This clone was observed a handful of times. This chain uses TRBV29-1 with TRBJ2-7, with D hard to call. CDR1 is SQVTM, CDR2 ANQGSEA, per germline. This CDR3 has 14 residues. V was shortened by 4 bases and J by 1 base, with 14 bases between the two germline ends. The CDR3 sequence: CSVVPQVGSYEQYF. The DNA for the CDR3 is TGCAGCGTTGTTCCCCAGGTGGGGTCCTACGAGCAGTACTTC.

Here the CDR3 reads CASSPGGGQQFF. CDR3 sequence (DNA): TGTGCCAGCAGCCCGGGGGGAGGCCAGCAGTTCTTC. The chain has TRBV7-2 and TRBJ2-1, with 7 bases matching TRBD2. The CDR3 sequence is 12 residues long. From germline, CDR1 is SGHTA and CDR2 FQGNSA. The junction had 6 bases not matched to a gene; V was cut back by 5 bases and J by 11 bases.

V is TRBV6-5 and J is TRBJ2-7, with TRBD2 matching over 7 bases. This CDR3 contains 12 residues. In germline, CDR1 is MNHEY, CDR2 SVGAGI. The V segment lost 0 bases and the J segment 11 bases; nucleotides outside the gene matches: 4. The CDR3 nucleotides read TGTGCCAGCAGTTACTCGGCGGGAGAAAAGTACTTC. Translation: CASSYSAGEKYF.

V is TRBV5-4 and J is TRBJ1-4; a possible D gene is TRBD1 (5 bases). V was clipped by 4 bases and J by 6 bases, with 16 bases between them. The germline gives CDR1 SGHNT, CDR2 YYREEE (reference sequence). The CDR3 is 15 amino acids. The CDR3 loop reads CASSPDSGPDEKLFF. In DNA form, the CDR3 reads TGTGCCAGCAGCCCGGACTCAGGGCCGGATGAAAAACTGTTTTTT.

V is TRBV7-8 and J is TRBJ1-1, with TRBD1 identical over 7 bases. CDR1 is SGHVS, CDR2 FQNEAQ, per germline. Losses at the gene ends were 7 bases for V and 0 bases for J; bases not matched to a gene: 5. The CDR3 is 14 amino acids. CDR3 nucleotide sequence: TGTGCCAGCACCGGGGACAGCCTGAACACTGAAGCTTTCTTT. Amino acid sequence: CASTGDSLNTEAFF.

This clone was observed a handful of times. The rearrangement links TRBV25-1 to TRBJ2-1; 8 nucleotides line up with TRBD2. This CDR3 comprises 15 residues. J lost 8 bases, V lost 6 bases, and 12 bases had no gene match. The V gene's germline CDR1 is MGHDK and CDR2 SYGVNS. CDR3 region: CASSNPAGAGDEQFF. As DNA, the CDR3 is TGTGCCAGCAGCAACCCAGCGGGAGCGGGGGATGAGCAGTTCTTC.

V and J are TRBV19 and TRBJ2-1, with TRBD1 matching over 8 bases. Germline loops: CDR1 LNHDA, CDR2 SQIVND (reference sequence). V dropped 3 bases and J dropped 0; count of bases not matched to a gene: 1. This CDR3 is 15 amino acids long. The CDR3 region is CASSITGGSYNEQFF. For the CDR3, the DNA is TGTGCCAGTAGTATTACAGGGGGCTCCTACAATGAGCAGTTCTTC.

The CDR3 DNA is TGTGCCAGCAGCCCAATGGGGGGGTTAACAGATACGCAGTATTTT. Translation: CASSPMGGLTDTQYF. The genes are TRBV7-2 and TRBJ2-3, with TRBD2 identical over 7 bases. Per germline, CDR1 SGHTA and CDR2 FQGNSA. The ends lost 5 bases at V and 3 bases at J; junction bases unmatched: 8. The CDR3 covers 15 residues.

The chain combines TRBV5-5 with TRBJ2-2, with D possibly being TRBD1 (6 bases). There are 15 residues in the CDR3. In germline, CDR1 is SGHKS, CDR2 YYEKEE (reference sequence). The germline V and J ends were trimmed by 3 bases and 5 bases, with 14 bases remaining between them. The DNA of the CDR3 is TGTGCCAGCAGCTCTGGACAGTCTTCGACCGGGGAGCTGTTTTTT. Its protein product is CASSSGQSSTGELFF.

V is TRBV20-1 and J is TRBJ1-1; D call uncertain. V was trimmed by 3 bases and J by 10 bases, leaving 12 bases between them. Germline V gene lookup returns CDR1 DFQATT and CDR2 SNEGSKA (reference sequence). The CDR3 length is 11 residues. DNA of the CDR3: TGCAGTGCTAGTAGTACGGGAAGAGCTTTCTTT. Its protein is CSASSTGRAFF.

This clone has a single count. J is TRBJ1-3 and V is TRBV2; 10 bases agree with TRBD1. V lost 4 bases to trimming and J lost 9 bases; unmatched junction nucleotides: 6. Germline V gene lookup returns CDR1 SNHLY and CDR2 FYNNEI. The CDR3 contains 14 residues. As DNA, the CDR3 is TGTGCCAGCAGTGTGGGGACAGGGGAGGTCACCATATATTTT. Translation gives CASSVGTGEVTIYF.

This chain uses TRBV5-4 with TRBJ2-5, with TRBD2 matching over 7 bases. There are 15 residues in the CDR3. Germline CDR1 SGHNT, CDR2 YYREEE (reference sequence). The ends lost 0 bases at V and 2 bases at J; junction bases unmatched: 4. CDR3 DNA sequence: TGTGCCAGCAGCTTGGGCGGGAGAGGGCAAGAGACCCAGTACTTC. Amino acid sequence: CASSLGGRGQETQYF. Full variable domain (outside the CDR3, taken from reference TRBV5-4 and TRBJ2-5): ETGVTQSPTHLIKTRGQQVTLRCSSQSGHNTVSWYQQALGQGPQFIFQYYREEENGRGNFPPRFSGLQFPNYSSELNVNALELDDSALYLCASSLGGRGQETQYFGPGTRLLVL.

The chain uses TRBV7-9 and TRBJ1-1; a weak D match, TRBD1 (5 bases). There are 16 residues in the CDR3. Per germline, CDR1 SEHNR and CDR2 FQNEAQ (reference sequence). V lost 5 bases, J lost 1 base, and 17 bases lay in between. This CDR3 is CASSPAEAGENTEAFF. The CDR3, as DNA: TGTGCCAGCAGCCCCGCCGAGGCGGGGGAGAACACTGAAGCTTTCTTT.

The CDR3 sequence: CASSLGLGTGSGELFF. The CDR3, as DNA: TGTGCCAGCAGCTTAGGTCTGGGGACTGGCTCCGGGGAGCTGTTTTTT. V is TRBV7-2 and J is TRBJ2-2, with D perhaps TRBD2 (6 bases). The CDR3 length is 16 residues. CDR1 is SGHTA and CDR2 is FQGNSA in the germline V gene. The germline V and J ends were trimmed by 1 base and 6 bases, with 15 bases remaining between them.